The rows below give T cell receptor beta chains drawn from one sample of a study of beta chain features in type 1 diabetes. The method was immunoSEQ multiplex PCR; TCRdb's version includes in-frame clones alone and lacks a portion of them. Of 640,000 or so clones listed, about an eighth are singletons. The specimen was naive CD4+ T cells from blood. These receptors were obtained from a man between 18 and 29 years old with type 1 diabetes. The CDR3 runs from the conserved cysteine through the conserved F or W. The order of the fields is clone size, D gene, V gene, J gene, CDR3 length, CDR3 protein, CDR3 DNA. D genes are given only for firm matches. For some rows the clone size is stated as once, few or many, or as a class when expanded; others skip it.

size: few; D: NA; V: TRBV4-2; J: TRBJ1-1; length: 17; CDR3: CASSQEVVGYMNTEAFF; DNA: TGTGCCAGCAGCCAAGAGGTCGTTGGGTACATGAACACTGAAGCTTTCTTT
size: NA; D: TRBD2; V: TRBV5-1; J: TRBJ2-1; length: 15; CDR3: CASSPGTSGSNEQFF; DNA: TGCGCCAGCAGCCCGGGGACTAGCGGGAGTAATGAGCAGTTCTTC
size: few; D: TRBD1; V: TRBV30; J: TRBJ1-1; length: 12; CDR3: CAWSVQGARAFF; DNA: TGTGCCTGGAGTGTACAGGGGGCGAGAGCTTTCTTT
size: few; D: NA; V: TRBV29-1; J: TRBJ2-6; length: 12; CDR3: CSVDSGANVLTF; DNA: TGCAGCGTCGACTCTGGGGCCAACGTCCTGACTTTC
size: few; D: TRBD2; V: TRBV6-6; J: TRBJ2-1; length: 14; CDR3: CASRPPAGGNEQFF; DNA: TGTGCCAGCAGACCCCCGGCGGGAGGCAATGAGCAGTTCTTC
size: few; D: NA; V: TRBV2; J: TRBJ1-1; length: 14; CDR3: CASSEKAGATEAFF; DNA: TGTGCCAGCAGTGAGAAGGCAGGGGCCACTGAAGCTTTCTTT
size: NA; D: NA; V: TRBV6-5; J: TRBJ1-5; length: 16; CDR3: CASSYSGGTSNQPQHF; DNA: TGTGCCAGCAGTTACTCTGGAGGAACTAGCAATCAGCCCCAGCATTTT
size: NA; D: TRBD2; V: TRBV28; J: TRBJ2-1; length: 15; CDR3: CASSRGGRAYNEQFF; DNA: TGTGCCAGCAGTCGTGGCGGGAGGGCCTACAATGAGCAGTTCTTC
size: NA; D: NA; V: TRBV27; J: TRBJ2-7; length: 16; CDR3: CASSLFRGRGRDEQYF; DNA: TGTGCCAGCAGTTTATTCCGGGGCAGGGGAAGGGACGAGCAGTACTTC
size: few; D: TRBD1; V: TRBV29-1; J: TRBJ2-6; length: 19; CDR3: CSAAVAPGQGVGGANVLTF; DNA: TGCAGCGCCGCGGTAGCACCGGGACAGGGGGTTGGTGGGGCCAACGTCCTGACTTTC
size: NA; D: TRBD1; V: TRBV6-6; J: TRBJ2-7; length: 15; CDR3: CASSQANRGHNEQYF; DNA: TGTGCCAGCAGTCAAGCGAACAGGGGGCACAACGAGCAGTACTTC
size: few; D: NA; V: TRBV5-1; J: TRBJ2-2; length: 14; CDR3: CASTDSVNTGELFF; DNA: TGCGCCAGCACGGACAGTGTAAACACCGGGGAGCTGTTTTTT
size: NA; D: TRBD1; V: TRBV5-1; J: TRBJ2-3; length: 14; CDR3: CASSLGDSTDTQYF; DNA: TGCGCCAGCAGCTTAGGGGACAGTACAGATACGCAGTATTTT
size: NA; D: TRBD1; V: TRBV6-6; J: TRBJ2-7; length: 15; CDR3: CASSYGDRLSYEQYF; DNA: TGTGCCAGCAGTTACGGGGACAGACTTTCCTACGAGCAGTACTTC
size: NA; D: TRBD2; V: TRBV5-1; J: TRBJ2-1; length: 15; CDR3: CASSLSTSGYNEQFF; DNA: TGCGCCAGCAGCTTAAGCACTAGCGGGTACAATGAGCAGTTCTTC
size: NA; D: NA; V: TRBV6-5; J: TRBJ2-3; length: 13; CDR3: CASTGAGADTQYF; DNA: TGTGCCAGCACCGGGGCAGGAGCAGATACGCAGTATTTT
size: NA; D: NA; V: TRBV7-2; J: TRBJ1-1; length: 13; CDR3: CASSLLVITEAFF; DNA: TGTGCCAGCAGCTTATTGGTAATAACAGAAGCTTTCTTT
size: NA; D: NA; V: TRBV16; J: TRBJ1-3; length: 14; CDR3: CASRRDTSGNTIYF; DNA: TGTGCCAGCAGACGGGACACTTCTGGAAACACCATATATTTT
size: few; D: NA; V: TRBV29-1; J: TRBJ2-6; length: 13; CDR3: CSVDPSGANVLTF; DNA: TGCAGCGTTGATCCCTCTGGGGCCAACGTCCTGACTTTC
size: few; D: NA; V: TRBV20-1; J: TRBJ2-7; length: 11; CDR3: CSARPVYEQYF; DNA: TGCAGTGCTAGACCCGTTTACGAGCAGTACTTC
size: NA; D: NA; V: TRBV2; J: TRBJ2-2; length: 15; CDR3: CASSEYNSEAGELFF; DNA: TGTGCCAGCAGTGAATACAACAGCGAAGCCGGGGAGCTGTTTTTT
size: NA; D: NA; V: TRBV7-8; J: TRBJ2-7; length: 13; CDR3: CASSLGSAAEQYF; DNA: TGTGCCAGCAGCTTGGGCTCAGCGGCCGAGCAGTACTTC
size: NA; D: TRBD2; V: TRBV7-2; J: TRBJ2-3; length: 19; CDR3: CASSFRGLAGAVSTDTQYF; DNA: TGTGCCAGCAGCTTCCGGGGACTAGCGGGGGCCGTGAGCACAGATACGCAGTATTTT
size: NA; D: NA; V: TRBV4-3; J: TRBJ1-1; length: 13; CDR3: CASSQDSNTEAFF; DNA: TGCGCCAGCAGCCAAGATTCCAACACTGAAGCTTTCTTT
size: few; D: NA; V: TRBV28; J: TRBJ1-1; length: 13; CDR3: CASGKVVNTEAFF; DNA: TGTGCCAGCGGAAAGGTCGTAAACACTGAAGCTTTCTTT
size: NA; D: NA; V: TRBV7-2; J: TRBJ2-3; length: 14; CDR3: CASSLAVGFDTQYF; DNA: TGTGCCAGCAGCTTAGCAGTTGGGTTCGATACGCAGTATTTT
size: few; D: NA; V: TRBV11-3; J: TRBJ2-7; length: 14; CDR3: CASSNSLTIGEQYF; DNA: TGTGCCAGCAGCAACTCCCTAACAATCGGCGAGCAGTACTTC
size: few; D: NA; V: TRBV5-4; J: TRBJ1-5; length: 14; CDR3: CASSPGGSNQPQHF; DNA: TGTGCCAGCAGCCCGGGGGGGAGCAATCAGCCCCAGCATTTT
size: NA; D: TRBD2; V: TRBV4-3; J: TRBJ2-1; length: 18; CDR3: CASSHESPGTSGVNEQFF; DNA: TGCGCCAGCAGCCATGAAAGCCCCGGGACTAGCGGGGTAAATGAGCAGTTCTTC
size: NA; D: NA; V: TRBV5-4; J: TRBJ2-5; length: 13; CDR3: CASSFSPTETQYF; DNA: TGTGCCAGCAGCTTTTCTCCCACGGAGACCCAGTACTTC